A selection of T cell receptor beta chains follows, all from one sample in a study of blood T cell repertoires in COVID-19. Here immunoSEQ multiplex PCR was the method, and the copy in TCRdb shows in-frame clones only, minus some. The sample gives roughly 260,000 clones, about nine tenths of which show up once; approximately 2.6% is in the top ten. Sequencing input: peripheral blood. Receptor source: a person aged 18 to 35 with COVID-19, enrolled during active disease. Each CDR3 is given with its conserved first and last residue. The D gene is left open where the match is weak. Size tells how often a clone was seen (once, few, many) or the class of an expanded clone, and some rows leave it out.

J gene,clone size,D gene,V gene,CDR3 protein,CDR3 DNA
TRBJ2-1,NA,TRBD2,TRBV10-1,CATGTSGRELYNEQFF,TGCGCCACCGGGACTAGCGGGAGGGAACTCTACAATGAGCAGTTCTTC
TRBJ2-1,NA,TRBD2,TRBV27,CASSLGLVNEQFF,TGTGCCAGCAGTCTGGGACTAGTTAATGAGCAGTTCTTC
TRBJ1-1,NA,NA,TRBV11-3,CASSLEGEDTEAFF,TGTGCCAGCAGCTTAGAGGGGGAGGACACTGAAGCTTTCTTT
TRBJ2-3,NA,TRBD1,TRBV24-1,CATSDFGKGAGTDTQYF,TGTGCCACCAGTGATTTCGGGAAGGGGGCCGGCACAGATACGCAGTATTTT
TRBJ1-1,NA,TRBD1,TRBV19,CASSPPDRGRKSEAFF,TGTGCCAGTAGTCCTCCGGACAGGGGGCGAAAATCTGAAGCTTTCTTT
TRBJ1-3,NA,NA,TRBV28,CASSRDSGNTIYF,TGTGCCAGCAGTCGCGACTCTGGAAACACCATATATTTT
TRBJ2-5,NA,TRBD1,TRBV28,CASTLHRGRQETQYF,TGTGCCAGCACTCTACACAGGGGACGCCAAGAGACCCAGTACTTC
TRBJ2-1,NA,TRBD2,TRBV13,CASSLPTTSGRIDEQFF,TGTGCCAGCAGCTTACCTACGACTAGCGGGAGAATCGATGAGCAGTTCTTC
TRBJ2-7,NA,NA,TRBV28,CASSSLGGSGPYEQYF,TGTGCCAGCAGTTCTCTGGGAGGTAGCGGACCATACGAGCAGTACTTC
TRBJ2-6,NA,NA,TRBV7-2,CASSPRRTAGANVLTF,TGTGCCAGCAGCCCCCGTCGGACAGCTGGGGCCAACGTCCTGACTTTC
TRBJ2-3,NA,TRBD2,TRBV2,CASRARGTSASTDTQYF,TGTGCCAGCAGGGCGCGCGGGACTAGCGCTAGCACAGATACGCAGTATTTT
TRBJ2-1,NA,NA,TRBV9,CAKTYSYNEQFF,TGTGCCAAGACTTACTCCTACAATGAGCAGTTCTTC
TRBJ2-4,once,TRBD1,TRBV10-3,CAISQDRASKNIQYF,TGTGCCATCAGTCAGGACAGGGCTTCCAAAAACATTCAGTACTTC
TRBJ1-5,NA,NA,TRBV5-4,CASTTHRAGHSNQPQHF,TGTGCCAGCACCACCCACAGGGCGGGCCATAGCAATCAGCCCCAGCATTTT
TRBJ2-2,NA,NA,TRBV21-1,CASSKACQGPGELFF,TGTGCCAGCAGCAAAGCTTGTCAGGGTCCCGGGGAGCTGTTTTTT
TRBJ2-2,NA,TRBD1,TRBV27,CASSLGTVNTGELFF,TGTGCCAGCAGTTTAGGGACAGTCAACACCGGGGAGCTGTTTTTT
TRBJ1-3,NA,TRBD1,TRBV5-6,CASSTGQGIGGNTIYF,TGTGCCAGCAGCACCGGACAGGGGATAGGTGGAAACACCATATATTTT
TRBJ2-4,NA,TRBD2,TRBV27,CASSLSYDTSGRLRENIQYF,TGTGCCAGCAGTTTATCATATGATACTAGCGGGAGGTTGAGGGAAAACATTCAGTACTTC
TRBJ2-5,once,TRBD2,TRBV27,CASRIGAGEGETQYF,TGTGCCAGCAGGATCGGGGCGGGAGAAGGGGAGACCCAGTACTTC
TRBJ2-4,NA,NA,TRBV4-1,CASSQGIAGQQYF,TGCGCCAGCAGCCAAGGAATCGCGGGACAGCAGTACTTC
TRBJ2-7,NA,TRBD1,TRBV7-9,CASSPKTGGSYEQYF,TGTGCCAGCAGCCCGAAGACAGGGGGCTCCTACGAGCAGTACTTC
TRBJ1-1,NA,NA,TRBV11-2,CASSPTGGTEAFF,TGTGCCAGCAGCCCTACGGGGGGCACTGAAGCTTTCTTT
TRBJ2-1,NA,TRBD2,TRBV6-5,CASRGRLGGRNEQFF,TGTGCCAGTAGGGGCCGTCTCGGCGGGAGGAATGAGCAGTTCTTC
TRBJ2-3,NA,NA,TRBV6-2/TRBV6-3,CASSDAGAKADTQYF,TGTGCCAGCAGCGACGCGGGGGCTAAGGCAGATACGCAGTATTTT
TRBJ2-5,NA,NA,TRBV19,CASSYGSGETQYF,TGTGCCAGTAGTTATGGGAGCGGAGAGACCCAGTACTTC
TRBJ1-1,NA,TRBD1,TRBV25-1,CASTSRGLTEAFF,TGTGCCAGCACCTCCAGGGGGCTCACTGAAGCTTTCTTT
TRBJ2-2,NA,TRBD1,TRBV5-1,CASSPGQHYTGELFF,TGCGCCAGCAGCCCGGGACAGCATTACACCGGGGAGCTGTTTTTT
TRBJ2-1,NA,TRBD2,TRBV3-1/TRBV3-2,CASSQGASGSEQFF,TGTGCCAGCAGTCAAGGGGCTAGCGGGAGTGAGCAGTTCTTC
TRBJ2-3,NA,NA,TRBV18,CASSPRPSGTDTQYF,TGTGCCAGCTCACCACGCCCTAGCGGCACAGATACGCAGTATTTT
TRBJ2-1,NA,TRBD1,TRBV5-1,CATGSRPGGADNEQFF,TGCGCCACCGGAAGTAGACCAGGGGGCGCGGACAATGAGCAGTTCTTC
TRBJ2-7,few,TRBD1,TRBV5-6,CASSSPGQTYEQYF,TGTGCCAGCAGCTCGCCGGGACAGACCTACGAGCAGTACTTC
TRBJ2-7,NA,NA,TRBV20-1,CSASGAEKVEQYF,TGCAGTGCTAGTGGTGCAGAAAAAGTGGAGCAGTACTTC
TRBJ2-2,NA,NA,TRBV19,CASSNAPQGVPGELFF,TGTGCCAGTAGTAATGCCCCCCAAGGGGTACCCGGGGAGCTGTTTTTT
TRBJ2-7,NA,NA,TRBV4-1,CASSQDRRGVASYEQYF,TGCGCCAGCAGCCAAGATCGCAGGGGGGTTGCCTCCTACGAGCAGTACTTC
TRBJ2-5,NA,NA,TRBV4-3,CASSQVLAEQETQYF,TGCGCCAGCAGCCAAGTACTAGCCGAACAAGAGACCCAGTACTTC
TRBJ2-7,NA,NA,TRBV6-5,CASSYGGGSYEQYF,TGTGCCAGCAGTTACGGAGGAGGAAGCTACGAGCAGTACTTC
TRBJ2-5,NA,TRBD1,TRBV24-1,CATSDPGQGSGETQYF,TGTGCCACCAGTGATCCCGGACAGGGAAGTGGGGAGACCCAGTACTTC
TRBJ1-2,NA,NA,TRBV29-1,CSAPHRGVGGYTF,TGCAGCGCACCTCACCGCGGGGTGGGAGGCTACACCTTC
TRBJ2-3,NA,NA,TRBV20-1,CSAKRAYTQYF,TGCAGTGCCAAGAGAGCATATACGCAGTATTTT
TRBJ1-6,NA,NA,TRBV5-1,CASNAGHNSPLHF,TGCGCCAGCAATGCAGGCCATAATTCACCCCTCCACTTT
TRBJ2-7,NA,NA,TRBV7-9,CASSLEGVSYEQYF,TGTGCCAGCAGCTTGGAGGGCGTTTCCTACGAGCAGTACTTC
TRBJ1-2,NA,NA,TRBV30,CAWTPSRYGYTF,TGTGCCTGGACTCCCAGTCGCTATGGCTACACCTTC
TRBJ2-3,NA,NA,TRBV5-1,CASSLVGGAEDTQYF,TGCGCCAGCAGCTTGGTAGGGGGGGCCGAAGATACGCAGTATTTT
TRBJ1-5,once,TRBD1,TRBV18,CASSSDRGKQPQHF,TGTGCCAGCTCCTCAGACAGGGGAAAACAGCCCCAGCATTTT
TRBJ2-5,NA,TRBD2,TRBV28,CASSPPGLAKETQYF,TGTGCCAGCAGCCCTCCGGGACTAGCGAAAGAGACCCAGTACTTC
TRBJ1-3,once,TRBD1,TRBV25-1,CASSEGQGAGNTIYF,TGTGCCAGCAGTGAAGGACAGGGAGCTGGAAACACCATATATTTT
TRBJ2-7,NA,TRBD1,TRBV5-1,CASSLGAGGYEQYF,TGCGCCAGCAGCTTGGGGGCAGGGGGCTACGAGCAGTACTTC
TRBJ1-5,few,TRBD1,TRBV7-2,CASSLGQQMPQHF,TGTGCCAGCAGCTTGGGACAGCAAATGCCCCAGCATTTT
TRBJ2-1,NA,TRBD2,TRBV28,CASSLRSGGLAGADEQFF,TGTGCCAGCAGTTTAAGGAGTGGGGGACTAGCGGGAGCCGATGAGCAGTTCTTC
TRBJ1-1,NA,NA,TRBV6-5,CASVPFMNTEAFF,TGTGCCAGCGTTCCTTTTATGAACACTGAAGCTTTCTTT
TRBJ1-1,NA,TRBD1,TRBV6-1,CASSEDRGDTEAFF,TGTGCCAGCAGTGAGGACAGGGGGGACACTGAAGCTTTCTTT
TRBJ1-1,NA,TRBD1,TRBV4-3,CASSRDRAILAEAFF,TGCGCCAGCAGCCGAGACAGGGCTATTCTCGCTGAAGCTTTCTTT
TRBJ2-7,once,TRBD2,TRBV7-6,CASSSMGGVTYEQYF,TGTGCCAGCAGCTCAATGGGGGGGGTGACCTACGAGCAGTACTTC
TRBJ2-3,NA,TRBD1,TRBV24-1,CATEEPGQGSDTQYF,TGTGCCACCGAAGAGCCGGGACAGGGCTCAGATACGCAGTATTTT
TRBJ2-7,NA,TRBD2,TRBV28,CASSLPWTSGSYEQYF,TGTGCCAGCAGTTTACCCTGGACTAGCGGGAGCTACGAGCAGTACTTC